This TCR beta chain was obtained from a study of CD8 T cells in ankylosing spondylitis. Germline trimming cut 3 bases from V and 5 bases from J; bases unmatched to any gene: 5. The CDR3 runs 14 residues. One entry per CDR3 protein, called by TCRdb with MiXCR from the 5' RACE reads. The sample lists 200,000 to 250,000 distinct CDR3 sequences; about 17% were seen once. Findings and limits, study-wide: There was a TCR beta motif, made of fewer than 10 highly homologous variants, that appeared characteristic of ankylosing spondylitis blood.

As regards this clonotype: As yet, its antigen is unknown.

Sequences were obtained from blood, either unsorted or a sorted T cell fraction (not recorded which). This TCR was sampled from a male donor with ankylosing spondylitis. J is TRBJ1-1 and V is TRBV12-3 or TRBV12-4; 8 bases align to TRBD1. The CDR3 reads CASSFSQGDTEAFF. CDR3 DNA: TGTGCCAGCAGTTTTTCACAGGGGGATACTGAAGCTTTCTTT.